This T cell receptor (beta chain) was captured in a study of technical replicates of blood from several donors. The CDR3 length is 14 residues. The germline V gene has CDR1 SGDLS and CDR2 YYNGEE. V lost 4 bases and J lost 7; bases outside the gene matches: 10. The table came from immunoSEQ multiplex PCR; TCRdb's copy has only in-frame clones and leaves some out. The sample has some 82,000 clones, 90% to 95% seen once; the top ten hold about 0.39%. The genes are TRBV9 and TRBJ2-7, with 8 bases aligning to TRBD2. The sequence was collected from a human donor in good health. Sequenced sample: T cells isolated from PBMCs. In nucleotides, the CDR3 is TGTGCCAGCAGCCCCGGGGGGGGGCGCCGGGAGCAGTACTTC. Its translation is CASSPGGGRREQYF. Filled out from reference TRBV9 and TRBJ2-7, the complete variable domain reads DSGVTQTPKHLITATGQRVTLRCSPRSGDLSVYWYQQSLDQGLQFLIQYYNGEERAKGNILERFSAQQFPDLHSELNLSSLELGDSALYFCASSPGGGRREQYFGPGTRLTVT.